The text below deals with one TCR beta chain. This entry is derived from a study of blood T cell repertoires in COVID-19. Data came from immunoSEQ multiplex PCR; TCRdb stores just in-frame clones and leaves some out. In the table there are roughly 70,000 clones, approximately 83% of which are singletons. Specimen: peripheral blood. This sequence was found in a woman aged 55-69 years with acute or convalescent COVID-19.

CDR3 DNA sequence: TGTGCCAGCAGTTTGCCAGTTCAGCCCCAGCATTTT. It is translated as CASSLPVQPQHF. This rearrangement joins TRBV28 to TRBJ1-5; D remains ambiguous. CDR1 is MDHEN, CDR2 SYDVKM, per germline. The CDR3 is 12 amino acids. The ends were cut back, 3 bases at V and 6 bases at J, with 6 bases in the middle. The full variable domain, its missing parts supplied by reference TRBV28 and TRBJ1-5, is DVKVTQSSRYLVKRTGEKVFLECVQDMDHENMFWYRQDPGLGLRLIYFSYDVKMKEKGDIPEGYSVSREKKERFSLILESASTNQTSMYLCASSLPVQPQHFGDGTRLSIL.